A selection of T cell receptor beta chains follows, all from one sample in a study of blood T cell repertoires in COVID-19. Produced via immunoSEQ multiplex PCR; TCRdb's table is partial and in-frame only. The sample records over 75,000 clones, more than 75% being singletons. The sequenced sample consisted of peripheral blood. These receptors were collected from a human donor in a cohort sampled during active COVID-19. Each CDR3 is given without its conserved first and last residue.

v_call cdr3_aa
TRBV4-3 ASSGETGGEQY
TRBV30 AWSVSGTGRYEQY
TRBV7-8 ASSSRTVADTQY
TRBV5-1 ASSSTGTGGELF
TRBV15 ATSRDRSAELF
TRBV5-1 ASSPTGTGHSEANVLT
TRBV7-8 ASSLVFSSGTPYEQY
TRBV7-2 ASSRGQFEKLF
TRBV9 ASAKEGGTYGYT
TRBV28 ASSTRGGSQPQH
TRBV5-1 ASSLEGDHPTDTQY
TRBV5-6 ASTQGASNQPQH